This note documents a single T cell receptor (beta chain) sequence. The data originate from a study of blood T cell repertoires in COVID-19. Study background: Whether acute or convalescent, the COVID-19 samples came from the United States, Italy and Spain.

Data came from immunoSEQ multiplex PCR; TCRdb stores just in-frame clones and leaves some out. The sample yields around 180,000 clones, about 80% seen once. V lost 8 bases and J lost 5; bases outside the gene matches: 9. This CDR3 is 15 amino acids long. Per germline, CDR1 WNHNN and CDR2 SYGVQD (reference sequence). The J gene is TRBJ2-2, the V gene TRBV10-1, with 9 bases lining up with TRBD2. Sequencing used peripheral blood. This clonotype originated in a human donor in a cohort sampled during active COVID-19. In DNA form, the CDR3 reads TGCGCCAGCGCGTCGAGTAGCGGGGGAACCGGGGAGCTGTTTTTT. This gives the protein CASASSSGGTGELFF.